The rows below give T cell receptor beta chains drawn from one sample of a study of Ad26.COV2.S vaccination and SARS-CoV-2 variants. TCRdb's copy holds only in-frame clones and misses some; the assay was immunoSEQ multiplex PCR. The sample includes about 440,000 clones, roughly 91% of them seen just once. The sequencing used peripheral blood, collected in a trial of Ad26.COV2.S vaccine versus placebo. The source of these receptors is a person between 18 and 59 years old who received the Ad26.COV2.S COVID-19 vaccine or a placebo. Each CDR3 is given with its conserved first and last residue. D genes are given only for firm matches. The size of a clone is reported for some rows only, either as once, few or many, or as a class for expanded clones.

V gene	CDR3 length	D gene	clone size	J gene	CDR3 DNA	CDR3 protein
TRBV5-8	14	TRBD2	.	TRBJ2-5	TGTGCCAGCAGCTTGGGGCAGGGAGGGGAGACCCAGTACTTC	CASSLGQGGETQYF
TRBV11-1	12	.	.	TRBJ2-5	TGTGCCAGCAGCTTACGCGGCGAGACCCAGTACTTC	CASSLRGETQYF
TRBV27	14	.	.	TRBJ2-1	TGTGCCAGCAGTCCGCACTCACCCAACAATGAGCAGTTCTTC	CASSPHSPNNEQFF
TRBV7-2	12	.	.	TRBJ2-5	TGTGCCAGCAGCTTAACGTTAGAGACCCAGTACTTC	CASSLTLETQYF
TRBV24-1	11	.	.	TRBJ2-2	TGTGCCACCAAGGAGGGCGGGGAGCTGTTTTTT	CATKEGGELFF
TRBV3-1/TRBV3-2	16	TRBD1	.	TRBJ1-6	TGTGCCAGCAGCCAGGAAACAGGGGGCTTGGATTCACCCCTCCACTTT	CASSQETGGLDSPLHF
TRBV11-2	11	.	few	TRBJ1-2	TGTGCCAGCAGCGGGGGCGGTGGCTACACCTTC	CASSGGGGYTF
TRBV6-2/TRBV6-3	14	.	once	TRBJ1-5	TGTGCCAGCAGTGACCCCCCCGGGATTCAGCCCCAGCATTTT	CASSDPPGIQPQHF
TRBV19	12	.	.	TRBJ2-5	TGTGCCAGTAGTATAGGGAGGGAGACCCAGTACTTC	CASSIGRETQYF
TRBV7-8	12	.	.	TRBJ2-5	TGTGCCAGCAGCTCCGTCCAAGAGACCCAGTACTTC	CASSSVQETQYF
TRBV4-3	15	.	.	TRBJ2-1	TGCGCCAGCAGCCAAGAGGTGGACTACAACAATGAGCAGTTCTTC	CASSQEVDYNNEQFF
TRBV6-2/TRBV6-3	13	.	.	TRBJ1-6	TGTGCCAGCAGTAACAGGGCGGATTCACCCCTCCACTTT	CASSNRADSPLHF
TRBV27	15	TRBD2	.	TRBJ2-1	TGTGCCAGCAGTTTCCTAGCGGGAGGGCTCAATGAGCAGTTCTTC	CASSFLAGGLNEQFF
TRBV14	16	.	.	TRBJ2-4	TGTGCCAGCAGCCAAGCCCCAGGGGCCGCCAAAAACATTCAGTACTTC	CASSQAPGAAKNIQYF
TRBV14	13	.	once	TRBJ1-2	TGTGCCAGCGCGGGCAGGACCTACTATGGCTACACCTTC	CASAGRTYYGYTF
TRBV6-6	15	.	.	TRBJ1-3	TGTGCCAGCAGTTACGAGGCCCGCTCGTGGAACACCATATATTTT	CASSYEARSWNTIYF
TRBV27	14	.	.	TRBJ1-4	TGTGCCAGCAGTTTATCAACAGGGAATGAAAAACTGTTTTTT	CASSLSTGNEKLFF
TRBV13	16	TRBD2	.	TRBJ2-2	TGTGCCAGCAGCTTAGAAGGCGGGAGCGGCAACGGGGAGCTGTTTTTT	CASSLEGGSGNGELFF
TRBV11-1	13	.	.	TRBJ2-7	TGTGCCAGCAGCTTAGCGGGAAGGGCGGAGCAGTACTTC	CASSLAGRAEQYF
TRBV6-2/TRBV6-3	15	TRBD1	.	TRBJ1-5	TGTGCCAGCAGCTCACTCGGACAGGACCATCAGCCCCAGCATTTT	CASSSLGQDHQPQHF
TRBV5-5	13	.	.	TRBJ2-7	TGTGCCAGCAGCTCGGGACCTATCTACGAGCAGTACTTC	CASSSGPIYEQYF
TRBV29-1	11	.	.	TRBJ1-2	TGCAGCGTTTCTGAAAACTATGGCTACACCTTC	CSVSENYGYTF
TRBV7-3	14	TRBD2	.	TRBJ2-1	TGTGCCAGCAGCACGCAAGCGGGAGGCAATGAGCAGTTCTTC	CASSTQAGGNEQFF
TRBV9	14	.	.	TRBJ1-3	TGTGCCAGCAGCGCAGGGGTGTCTGGAAACACCATATATTTT	CASSAGVSGNTIYF
TRBV28	15	TRBD1	.	TRBJ1-5	TGTGCCAGCAGTCCCCCGGACAGGTTCCGTCAGCCCCAGCATTTT	CASSPPDRFRQPQHF
TRBV25-1	16	.	.	TRBJ1-4	TGTGCCAGCAGTGAGACCGGGACCCGGACTACTGAAAAACTGTTTTTT	CASSETGTRTTEKLFF
TRBV11-1	14	TRBD1	few	TRBJ1-4	TGTGCCAGCAGCGCGGGACAGGGAGATGAAAAACTGTTTTTT	CASSAGQGDEKLFF
TRBV5-6	11	.	.	TRBJ2-7	TGTGCCAGCAGCTGGGCTAGGGAGCAGTACTTC	CASSWAREQYF
TRBV19	13	.	.	TRBJ1-1	TGTGCCAGTAGTACGAAGCGACAACCTGAAGCTTTCTTT	CASSTKRQPEAFF
TRBV28	13	.	.	TRBJ1-4	TGTGCCAGCAGTCGGGGGCAGAATGAAAAACTGTTTTTT	CASSRGQNEKLFF
TRBV5-4	15	TRBD1	.	TRBJ2-1	TGTGCCAGCAGCGCCAGGGGGCCCCTAGTAAATGAGCAGTTCTTC	CASSARGPLVNEQFF
TRBV15	16	.	.	TRBJ2-2	TGTGCCACCAGCAGCCAGTGGAAGGGAAACACCGGGGAGCTGTTTTTT	CATSSQWKGNTGELFF
TRBV30	14	TRBD1	.	TRBJ2-3	TGTGCCTGGAAACGGGACAGCAGCACAGATACGCAGTATTTT	CAWKRDSSTDTQYF
TRBV9	15	.	.	TRBJ2-5	TGTGCCAGCAGCGTAGAGTTAGGGCGTGCTGAGACCCAGTACTTC	CASSVELGRAETQYF
TRBV30	12	.	.	TRBJ1-1	TGTGCCTGGAGGAGGACAATCACTGAAGCTTTCTTT	CAWRRTITEAFF
TRBV18	14	.	.	TRBJ2-7	TGTGCCAGCTCACCAGCCGCTAACTCCTACGAGCAGTACTTC	CASSPAANSYEQYF
TRBV7-3	13	.	.	TRBJ1-1	TGTGCCAGCAGCCCAGAAGCGAACACTGAAGCTTTCTTT	CASSPEANTEAFF
TRBV30	13	TRBD1	.	TRBJ2-7	TGTGCCTGGAGAGGGGGCCTCTCCTACGAGCAGTACTTC	CAWRGGLSYEQYF
TRBV18	13	.	once	TRBJ1-1	TGTGCCAGCTCACTGAAGGGAGGGGGAGGTGCTTTCTTT	CASSLKGGGGAFF
TRBV15	18	.	.	TRBJ2-1	TGTGCCACCAGCAGAGCCCCCCCGGCAGGGAACCCCTACAATGAGCAGTTCTTC	CATSRAPPAGNPYNEQFF
TRBV5-4	13	TRBD2	.	TRBJ2-1	TGTGCCAGCGGGACTAGCGCATACAATGAGCAGTTCTTC	CASGTSAYNEQFF
TRBV9	14	.	.	TRBJ1-1	TGTGCCAGCAGTGAACAGGGAAGGGGAACTGAAGCTTTCTTT	CASSEQGRGTEAFF
TRBV28	12	.	.	TRBJ2-3	TGTGCCAGCAGTTTGTGGGCAGATACGCAGTATTTT	CASSLWADTQYF
TRBV7-9	13	.	.	TRBJ1-2	TGTGCCAGCAGCTTAGCGCGTAACTATGGCTACACCTTC	CASSLARNYGYTF
TRBV7-9	16	.	.	TRBJ2-5	TGTGCCAGCAGCTCCCGTACAGGGCCCCACCAAGAGACCCAGTACTTC	CASSSRTGPHQETQYF
TRBV7-3	14	TRBD2	.	TRBJ2-5	TGTGCCAGCAGCTCAGCGGGAGCAGCGGAGACCCAGTACTTC	CASSSAGAAETQYF
TRBV29-1	15	TRBD2	.	TRBJ2-1	TGCAGCGTTGAAGATGGGCTAGCGGGAGGATATGAGCAGTTCTTC	CSVEDGLAGGYEQFF
TRBV29-1	14	TRBD1	.	TRBJ2-7	TGCAGCGTCGGGGACAGGGGGCAGACCTACGAGCAGTACTTC	CSVGDRGQTYEQYF
TRBV28	13	.	.	TRBJ2-5	TGTGCCAGCAGTTTGCAGGGGGGGGAGACCCAGTACTTC	CASSLQGGETQYF
TRBV5-1	15	TRBD2	.	TRBJ2-1	TGCGCCAGCAGCTTTACAGCGGGAGTGGACAATGAGCAGTTCTTC	CASSFTAGVDNEQFF
TRBV7-3	15	.	.	TRBJ2-1	TGTGCCAGCAGCCCAGCGGGCAGCTCCTACAATGAGCAGTTCTTC	CASSPAGSSYNEQFF
TRBV6-2/TRBV6-3	15	.	.	TRBJ2-7	TGTGCCAGCAGTTACTCCTTCGGGATTAACTACGAGCAGTACTTC	CASSYSFGINYEQYF
TRBV19	14	TRBD1	.	TRBJ1-1	TGTGCCAGTAGTATGTTACAGGGGTACACTGAAGCTTTCTTT	CASSMLQGYTEAFF
TRBV5-4	14	TRBD2	.	TRBJ2-7	TGTGCCAGCAGCTTGGGGGGGAGGGGTAACGAGCAGTACTTC	CASSLGGRGNEQYF
TRBV13	15	.	once	TRBJ2-1	TGTGCCAGCAGCTTAGCGGGAGACTCCTACAATGAGCAGTTCTTC	CASSLAGDSYNEQFF